This T cell receptor beta chain stems from a study of post-analysis software for immune sequencing data. Overall study findings and caveats: Clustering by F measure revealed strong co-clustering among samples prepared together in one batch. Versus controls, multiple sclerosis patients showed significantly lower diversity (normalized Chao1). Five TRBV segments appeared more often in patients than in controls, and TRBV5-6, TRBV5-1 and TRBV20-1 were among these.

CDR3 length: 16 amino acids. Germline values: CDR1 SGHDN, CDR2 FVKESK. With V trimmed by 0 bases and J by 9 bases, 11 bases remained unmatched. On this clonotype itself: Its cognate antigen is unknown.

cDNA libraries of TCR beta carried unique molecular identifiers. The T cell input of roughly 0.95 to 10 million gave about half a million cDNA molecules. From the PCR reads, TCRdb called clonotypes with MiXCR, one entry per CDR3 protein. The table has 150,000 to 200,000 distinct CDR3 sequences, roughly 31% seen once. The gene calls are TRBV14 and TRBJ2-1, with 7 positions matching TRBD2. Sequencing input: blood. The TCR originated in a girl between 10 and 17 years old with multiple sclerosis. The CDR3 spells CASSQEIAGYRFEQFF. CDR3 DNA sequence: TGTGCCAGCAGCCAAGAAATAGCGGGCTACCGTTTTGAGCAGTTCTTC.